Each of the 2 T cell receptor beta chains below was sequenced from the same sample in a study of blood T cell repertoires in COVID-19. Profiled with immunoSEQ multiplex PCR; TCRdb holds only in-frame clones, not every one. The sample lists over 150,000 clones, more than 90% occurring once. The specimen sequenced was peripheral blood. Receptors originate from a man in his forties or fifties with acute or convalescent COVID-19.

This clone came up a few times. Within the sample, other DNA sequences also encode this same CDR3. CDR3: CASSSSYEQYF. CDR3 coding DNA: TGCGCCAGCAGCTCGTCCTACGAGCAGTACTTC. The chain uses TRBV5-1 and TRBJ2-7; D remains ambiguous. The CDR3 contains 11 residues. In germline, CDR1 is SGHRS, CDR2 YFSETQ. Trimming stripped 3 bases from V and 1 base from J, with 2 bases between.

The chain has TRBV10-3 and TRBJ2-7, with 8 bases matching TRBD1. Trimming removed 0 bases from V and 0 bases from J; junction bases left unmatched: 16. Germline CDR1 ENHRY, CDR2 SYGVKD. CDR3 length: 20 amino acids. CDR3 in amino acids: CAISESPGTGRSQSSYEQYF. Here the CDR3 DNA reads TGTGCCATCAGTGAGTCGCCCGGGACAGGTAGGAGCCAGAGCTCCTACGAGCAGTACTTC.